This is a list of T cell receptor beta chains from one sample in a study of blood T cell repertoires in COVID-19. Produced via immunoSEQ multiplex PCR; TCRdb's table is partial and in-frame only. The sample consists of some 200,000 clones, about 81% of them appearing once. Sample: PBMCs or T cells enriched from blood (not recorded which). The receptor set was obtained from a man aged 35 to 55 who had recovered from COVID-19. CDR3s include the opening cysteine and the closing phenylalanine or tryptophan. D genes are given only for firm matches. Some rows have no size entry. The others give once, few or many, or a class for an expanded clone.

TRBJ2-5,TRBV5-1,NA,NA,CASSLGRAQETQYF,TGCGCCAGCAGCTTGGGGAGGGCCCAAGAGACCCAGTACTTC
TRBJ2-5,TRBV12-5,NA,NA,CASGERRRETQYF,TGTGCTAGTGGAGAACGGAGACGAGAGACCCAGTACTTC
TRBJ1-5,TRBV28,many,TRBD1,CASGTGLRPQPQHF,TGTGCCAGTGGGACAGGGTTGAGACCTCAGCCCCAGCATTTT
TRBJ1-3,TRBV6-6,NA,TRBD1,CASSPGQGAGNTIYF,TGTGCCAGCAGTCCGGGACAGGGAGCGGGAAACACCATATATTTT
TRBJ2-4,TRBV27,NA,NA,CASSSYSGQTNIQYF,TGTGCCAGCAGTTCATACAGCGGTCAGACGAACATTCAGTACTTC
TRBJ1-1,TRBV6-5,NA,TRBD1,CASSYGGTGNTEAFF,TGTGCCAGCAGTTACGGAGGGACAGGGAACACTGAAGCTTTCTTT
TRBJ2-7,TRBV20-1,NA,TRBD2,CSASTSGRRYEQYF,TGCAGTGCTAGTACTAGCGGGAGGCGGTACGAGCAGTACTTC
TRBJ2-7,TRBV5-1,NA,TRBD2,CASSPQAGGGYEQYF,TGCGCCAGCAGCCCTCAAGCGGGAGGCGGCTACGAGCAGTACTTC
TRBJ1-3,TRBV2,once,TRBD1,CASRGQIVINTIYF,TGTGCCAGCAGGGGACAGATAGTAATAAACACCATATATTTT
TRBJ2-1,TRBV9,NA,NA,CASSVDLSSYNEQFF,TGTGCCAGCAGCGTAGATCTCAGTTCCTACAATGAGCAGTTCTTC
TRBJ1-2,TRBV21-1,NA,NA,CASFQRGGKGGYTF,TGTGCCAGCTTTCAACGGGGGGGGAAAGGTGGCTACACCTTC
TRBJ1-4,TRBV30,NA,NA,CAWGTGDTANEKLFF,TGTGCCTGGGGGACCGGGGACACGGCTAATGAAAAACTGTTTTTT
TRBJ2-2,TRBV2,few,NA,CASSALNTGELFF,TGTGCCAGCAGTGCTTTGAACACCGGGGAGCTGTTTTTT
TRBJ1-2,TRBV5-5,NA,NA,CASSLEWGDYGYTF,TGTGCCAGCAGCTTGGAGTGGGGGGACTATGGCTACACCTTC
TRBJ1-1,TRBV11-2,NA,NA,CASSWGGANTEAFF,TGTGCCAGCAGCTGGGGGGGGGCGAACACTGAAGCTTTCTTT